This T cell receptor (beta chain) emerged from a study of blood T cells in healthy people across ages. Study as a whole: About one barcoded TCR beta cDNA was captured per two T cells.

Germline V gives CDR1 MDHEN, CDR2 SYDVKM. CDR3 length: 15 amino acids. V was trimmed by 8 bases and J by 4 bases, leaving 18 bases between them. Using a J-beta primer mix together with a sample-barcoded 5' primer, a second PCR was run for roughly 7 to 12 cycles. TCRdb reprocessed the 5' RACE reads with MiXCR, giving one entry per CDR3 protein. This sample yields 600,000 to 800,000 distinct CDR3 sequences, of which 45% to 60% are seen a single time; roughly 13% belongs to the top ten. The sample holds many counts of this clonotype. This chain uses TRBV28 with TRBJ2-1; D uncertain. The clonotype was recovered from a woman older than 75 in good health. Material: blood. CDR3 DNA: TGTGCCAGCGGCCTCGCTGGGAACAATTACAATGAGCAGTTCTTC. Its protein product is CASGLAGNNYNEQFF.